This TCR beta chain emerged from a study of Ad26.COV2.S vaccination and SARS-CoV-2 variants. Here immunoSEQ multiplex PCR was the method, and the copy in TCRdb shows in-frame clones only, minus some. The sample carries about half a million clones, approximately 90% recorded once. Treatment reported: roughly 18 received Ad26.COV2.S at low or high dose, single or two shots; about 5 received placebo; per-sample allocation not given. Following the first vaccine or placebo injection, samples were taken on day 63. This clonotype was sampled from a person aged 18-65 years who received the Ad26.COV2.S COVID-19 vaccine or a placebo. This specimen consisted of peripheral blood, obtained in a trial of Ad26.COV2.S vaccine versus placebo.

The CDR3 coding sequence is TGTGCCAGCAGCCAAGAGAAAGGAGGGAGACAGGCCCAGCATTTT. It yields the protein CASSQEKGGRQAQHF. The genes are TRBV4-2 and TRBJ1-5; a weak D match, TRBD1 (6 bases). This CDR3 is 15 amino acids long. The germline CDR1 and CDR2 sequences are LGHNA and YNFKEQ. The germline V and J ends were trimmed by 0 bases and 11 bases, with 17 bases remaining between them.